This TCR beta chain is drawn from a study of post-analysis software for immune sequencing data. Study results and caveats: The study found TRBV5-6, TRBV5-1 and TRBV20-1 among 5 or 6 TRBV segments more frequent in patients than controls.

Carried by the TCR beta cDNA libraries were unique molecular identifiers. Input populations of roughly 1 to 11 million T cells gave rise to 500,000 or so cDNA molecules. MiXCR, applied by TCRdb to the PCR reads, yields one record per CDR3 protein. The top ten clones hold roughly 6% of a sample with more than 500,000 distinct CDR3 sequences, 30% to 40% of them seen once. Germline values: CDR1 SGDLS, CDR2 YYNGEE. This CDR3 has 17 amino acids. V was clipped by 0 bases and J by 7 bases; unmatched bases: 13. Comments on this clonotype: Its matching antigen is unknown.

This sequence originates from a girl younger than 18 with multiple sclerosis. This rearrangement joins TRBV9 to TRBJ2-1, with 7 bases lining up with TRBD2. The sample taken for sequencing was blood. CDR3 residues: CASSVVGFGGGRNEQFF. The CDR3 nucleotides are TGTGCCAGCAGCGTAGTAGGATTTGGCGGGGGAAGGAATGAGCAGTTCTTC.